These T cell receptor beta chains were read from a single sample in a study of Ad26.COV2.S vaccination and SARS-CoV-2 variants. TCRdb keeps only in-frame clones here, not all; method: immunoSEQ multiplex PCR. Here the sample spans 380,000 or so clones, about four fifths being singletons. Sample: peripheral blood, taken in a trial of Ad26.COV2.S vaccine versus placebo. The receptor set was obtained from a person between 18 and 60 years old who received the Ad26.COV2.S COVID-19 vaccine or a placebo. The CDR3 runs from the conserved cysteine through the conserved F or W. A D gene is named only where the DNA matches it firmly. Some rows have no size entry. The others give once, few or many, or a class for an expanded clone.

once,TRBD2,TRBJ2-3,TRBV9,TGTGCCAGCAGCGTAGTCGGGGAGGGAGATACGCAGTATTTT,CASSVVGEGDTQYF
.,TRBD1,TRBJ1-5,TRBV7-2,TGTGCCAGCAGCTCGTGGACAGGGGGGTATCAGCCCCAGCATTTT,CASSSWTGGYQPQHF
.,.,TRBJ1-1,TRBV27,TGTGCCAGCAGTTTCTTCCCCCAGGGACGGGTGACTGAAGCTTTCTTT,CASSFFPQGRVTEAFF
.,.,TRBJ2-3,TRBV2,TGTGCCAGCAGTGTTTCGGGACACGACTTCACAGATACGCAGTATTTT,CASSVSGHDFTDTQYF
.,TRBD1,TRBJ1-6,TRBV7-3,TGTGCCAGCAGCCGGGACAGCCATAATTCACCCCTCCACTTT,CASSRDSHNSPLHF
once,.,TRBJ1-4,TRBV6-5,TGTGCCAGCAGGCTGGACCCGGAACAAAATGAAAAACTGTTTTTT,CASRLDPEQNEKLFF
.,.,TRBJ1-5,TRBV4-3,TGCGCCAGCAGCCAGGGGTTTGGGGGGCATCAGCCCCAGCATTTT,CASSQGFGGHQPQHF
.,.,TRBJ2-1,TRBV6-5,TGTGCCAGCACCCCCCCGGGACTGCTTGACAATGAGCAGTTCTTC,CASTPPGLLDNEQFF
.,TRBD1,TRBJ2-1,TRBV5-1,TGCGCCAGCAGCTTAGATTCCGGGACAGTGTACAATGAGCAGTTCTTC,CASSLDSGTVYNEQFF
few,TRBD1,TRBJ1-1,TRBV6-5,TGTGCCAGCAGTCCGGACAGGGGAATGAACACTGAAGCTTTCTTT,CASSPDRGMNTEAFF
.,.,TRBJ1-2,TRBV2,TGTGCCACCCGGGGTCAGGGAGGGGATGGCTACACCTTC,CATRGQGGDGYTF
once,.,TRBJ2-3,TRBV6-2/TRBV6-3,TGTGCCAGCAGCCACCCCCGAGGGGATACGCAGTATTTT,CASSHPRGDTQYF
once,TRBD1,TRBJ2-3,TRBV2,TGTGCCAGCATGGACAGGGGGCCTGGAGATACGCAGTATTTT,CASMDRGPGDTQYF
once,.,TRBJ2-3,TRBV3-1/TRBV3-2,TGTGCCAGCAGCCAAGAGGGGGGGGACAGTTTTCGCACAGATACGCAGTATTTT,CASSQEGGDSFRTDTQYF
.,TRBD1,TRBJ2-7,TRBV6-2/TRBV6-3,TGTGCCAGCAGTGGACAGGGTTCGAGGTCCTACGAGCAGTACTTC,CASSGQGSRSYEQYF
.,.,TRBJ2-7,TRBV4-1,TGCGCCAGCAGCCAAGAAATTGGGCGGAGCGGAATTTACGAGCAGTACTTC,CASSQEIGRSGIYEQYF
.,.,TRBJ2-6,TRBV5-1,TGCGCCAGCAGCTTGGGGGCCGGGGCCAACGTCCTGACTTTC,CASSLGAGANVLTF
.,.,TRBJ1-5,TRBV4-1,TGCGCCAGCAGCCAAGATCAGCCTCAGCCCCAGCATTTT,CASSQDQPQPQHF
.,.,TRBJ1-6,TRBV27,TGTGCCAGCACTTTAGGGCGGGGCTCCTATAATTCACCCCTCCACTTT,CASTLGRGSYNSPLHF
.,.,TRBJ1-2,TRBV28,TGTGCCAGCAGCACAGACTATGGCTACACCTTC,CASSTDYGYTF
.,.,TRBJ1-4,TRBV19,TGTGCCAGTAGTCCCCAATGGACGGTCCCAGATGTACTGTTTTTT,CASSPQWTVPDVLFF
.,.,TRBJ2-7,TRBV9,TGTGCCAGCAGCGTCGATCCTTTTAACTCCTACGAGCAGTACTTC,CASSVDPFNSYEQYF
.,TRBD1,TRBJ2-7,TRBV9,TGTGCCAGCAGCTTGGGTGGGACAGCCTACGAGCAGTACTTC,CASSLGGTAYEQYF
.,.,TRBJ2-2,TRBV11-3,TGTGCCAGCAGACCGATTTACAGGGACACATTGAACACCGGGGAGCTGTTTTTT,CASRPIYRDTLNTGELFF
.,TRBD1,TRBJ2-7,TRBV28,TGTGCCAGCAGTTTATTAGGGCGGACAGGGTCCTACGAGCAGTACTTC,CASSLLGRTGSYEQYF
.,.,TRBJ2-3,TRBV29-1,TGCAGCGTCCTTGGGACCTCCGACACAGATACGCAGTATTTT,CSVLGTSDTDTQYF
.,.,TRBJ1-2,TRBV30,TGTGCCTGGAGTTCGCAGGGATACCATGGCTACACCTTC,CAWSSQGYHGYTF
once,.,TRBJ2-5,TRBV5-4,TGTGCCAGCAGCCTGGAAGGTTCGCGGGCGAAAGAGACCCAGTACTTC,CASSLEGSRAKETQYF
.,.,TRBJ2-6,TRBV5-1,TGCGCCAGCAGCTTGGGCGGACCCGGGGCCAACGTCCTGACTTTC,CASSLGGPGANVLTF
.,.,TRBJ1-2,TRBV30,TGTGCCTGGAGTCTTCTCCACGGACCCGCTAACTATGGCTACACCTTC,CAWSLLHGPANYGYTF
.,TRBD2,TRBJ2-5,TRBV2,TGTGCCATCGGACTAGCGGGAGAAGAGACCCAGTACTTC,CAIGLAGEETQYF
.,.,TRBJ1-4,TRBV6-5,TGTGCCAGCAGTACGACAGATACTAATGAAAAACTGTTTTTT,CASSTTDTNEKLFF
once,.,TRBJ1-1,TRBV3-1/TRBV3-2,TGTGCCAGCAGCCAAGAACTCGTGAACACTGAAGCTTTCTTT,CASSQELVNTEAFF
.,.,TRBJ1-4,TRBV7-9,TGTGCCAGCAGCTTGAAAGCAACTAATGAAAAACTGTTTTTT,CASSLKATNEKLFF
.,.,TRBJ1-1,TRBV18,TGTGCCAGCTCACCATTGGAGGGAAGGTTGGGCACTGAAGCTTTCTTT,CASSPLEGRLGTEAFF
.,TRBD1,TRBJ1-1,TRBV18,TGTGCCAGCTCACCAACCGACGGCGGACAGGGAAAAGCTTTCTTT,CASSPTDGGQGKAFF
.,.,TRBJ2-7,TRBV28,TGTGCCAGCACCCCCCCCGTGGCAGGGAGTAATGTGGAGCAGTACTTC,CASTPPVAGSNVEQYF
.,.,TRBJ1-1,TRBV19,TGTGCCAGTAGTCCTGGGACGGGGGTAGGTGAAGCTTTCTTT,CASSPGTGVGEAFF
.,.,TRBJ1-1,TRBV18,TGTGCCAGCTCACCATCCAGCCTTGAAGCTTTCTTT,CASSPSSLEAFF
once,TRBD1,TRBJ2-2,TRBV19,TGTGCCAGTATCCCCGGGACAGGGGATACCGGGGAGCTGTTTTTT,CASIPGTGDTGELFF
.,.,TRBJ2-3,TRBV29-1,TGCAGCGTGGACAAGAATGCAGATACGCAGTATTTT,CSVDKNADTQYF
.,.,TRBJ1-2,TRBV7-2,TGTGCCAGCAGCTTAACCCCCGGGACGGTTTATGGCTACACCTTC,CASSLTPGTVYGYTF
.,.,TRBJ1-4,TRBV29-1,TGCAGCGCACAGGCAACTAATGAAAAACTGTTTTTT,CSAQATNEKLFF
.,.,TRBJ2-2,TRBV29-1,TGCAGTGGCCTGCGGGACACCGGGGAGCTGTTTTTT,CSGLRDTGELFF
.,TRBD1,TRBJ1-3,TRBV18,TGTGCCAGCTCAGCCTTAAGGGACAGCTCTGGAAACACCATATATTTT,CASSALRDSSGNTIYF
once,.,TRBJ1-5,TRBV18,TGTGCCAGCTCACCAGGGAGTAATCAGCCCCAGCATTTT,CASSPGSNQPQHF
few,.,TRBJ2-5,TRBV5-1,TGCGCCAGCGCAGGAGAGGGGCGAGAGACCCAGTACTTC,CASAGEGRETQYF
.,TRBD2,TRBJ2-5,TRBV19,TGTGCCAGTAGAGGCGGGGGGGAAGAGACCCAGTACTTC,CASRGGGEETQYF
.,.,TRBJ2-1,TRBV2,TGTGCCAGCATTGGGGCTGTCTACAATGAGCAGTTCTTC,CASIGAVYNEQFF
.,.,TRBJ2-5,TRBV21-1,TGTGCCAGCAGCAAAGAGTGGCGGGGGCGACTCCAAGAGACCCAGTACTTC,CASSKEWRGRLQETQYF